This record looks at one T cell receptor (beta chain) sequence and its context. The germline CDR1 and CDR2 sequences are SGHDT and YYEEEE. V was cut by 0 bases and J by 3 bases, with 13 bases left in between. The CDR3 is made up of 15 amino acids. This record belongs to a study of OX40 agonist ivuxolimab in advanced cancers. Method: immunoSEQ multiplex PCR; TCRdb's copy keeps in-frame clones and lacks some. Of more than 45,000 clones in the sample, 70% to 90% were seen once. This sequence was found in an adult with an advanced solid tumor such as melanoma, head and neck, liver or kidney cancer. The source material was CD4+ or CD8+ T cells sorted from blood, sampled in a trial of the OX40 agonist ivuxolimab. This sequence joins TRBV5-6 and TRBJ2-7; D is possibly TRBD2 (5 bases). The DNA for the CDR3 is TGTGCCAGCAGCTTGGCCGGGCACGGGAACTACGAGCAGTACGTC. Encoded protein: CASSLAGHGNYEQYV.